Below are 20 T cell receptor beta chains sequenced from a single sample in a study of blood T cell repertoires in COVID-19. TCRdb keeps only in-frame clones here, not all; method: immunoSEQ multiplex PCR. The repertoire holds about 100,000 clones, with roughly 90% as singletons. The sequencing sample was made of peripheral blood. The source of these receptors is a man between 60 and 70 years old with acute or convalescent COVID-19.

This chain uses TRBV6-1 with TRBJ2-7, with a tentative D call TRBD1 (5 bases). CDR3 length: 12 residues. V lost 1 base to trimming and J lost 9 bases, with 10 bases between them. CDR1 is MNHNS and CDR2 is SASEGT in the germline V gene. The CDR3 sequence is CASSEEGARQYF. The CDR3 region has the DNA TGTGCCAGCAGTGAAGAAGGGGCCAGGCAGTACTTC.

In this sample, this clone turned up a few times. This chain links TRBV5-8 with TRBJ2-2, with D possibly being TRBD2 (5 bases). Germline lookup yields CDR1 SGHTS and CDR2 YDEGEE. The CDR3 is made up of 15 amino acids. V dropped 2 bases and J dropped 1 base, with 9 bases sitting between them. The CDR3 spells CASSLGLMNTGELFF. The DNA of the CDR3 is TGTGCCAGCAGCTTAGGACTCATGAACACCGGGGAGCTGTTTTTT.

This chain's CDR3 is CASSPWGGASEETQYF. The CDR3 DNA sequence: TGTGCCAGCAGCCCTTGGGGGGGGGCCTCAGAAGAGACCCAGTACTTC. The gene calls are TRBV9 and TRBJ2-5; possible D gene TRBD2, 7 bases. The CDR3 is 16 residues long. V lost 4 bases and J lost 3, with 19 bases in between. Germline CDR1 reads SGDLS; CDR2 reads YYNGEE.

The chain links TRBV11-1 to TRBJ2-6; no firm D call. V lost 4 bases to trimming and J lost 2 bases, with 9 bases between them. Germline assignment: CDR1 SGHAT and CDR2 FQDESV (reference sequence). This CDR3 spans 15 amino acids. The DNA for the CDR3 is TGTGCCAGCAGCTACCGACAAACTGGGGCCAACGTCCTGACTTTC. It codes for CASSYRQTGANVLTF.

The chain joins TRBV7-9 to TRBJ1-6; D unresolved. Germline V gene lookup returns CDR1 SEHNR and CDR2 FQNEAQ (reference sequence). This CDR3 spans 14 amino acids. Trimming took 2 bases from V and 7 from J, leaving 9 bases between them. CDR3 nucleotide sequence: TGTGCCAGCAGCTTATCCGGGAAGAATTCACCCCTCCACTTT. Protein: CASSLSGKNSPLHF. The full variable domain, with the rest looked up from reference TRBV7-9 and TRBJ1-6, is DTGVSQNPRHKITKRGQNVTFRCDPISEHNRLYWYRQTLGQGPEFLTYFQNEAQLEKSRLLSDRFSAERPKGSFSTLEIQRTEQGDSAMYLCASSLSGKNSPLHFGNGTRLTVT.

CDR3 nucleotides: TGTGCCAGCAGTTACGTTCCGGGGAGCTCCTACAATGAGCAGTTCTTC. It codes for CASSYVPGSSYNEQFF. V usage is TRBV6-6 and J usage is TRBJ2-1, with D perhaps matching TRBD2 (5 bases). V was pared by 2 bases and J by 0 bases, with 11 bases between. Germline lookup yields CDR1 MNHNY and CDR2 SVGAGI (reference sequence). The CDR3 has 16 amino acids.

This clone appeared once. The chain employs TRBV5-1 and TRBJ2-7; 7 positions match TRBD2. The germline gives CDR1 SGHRS, CDR2 YFSETQ. V lost 0 bases, J lost 1 base, and 4 bases stayed unmatched. CDR3 length: 15 amino acids. The CDR3 sequence: CASSLGGGVSYEQYF. CDR3 DNA sequence: TGCGCCAGCAGCTTGGGGGGAGGGGTTTCCTACGAGCAGTACTTC.

V gene TRBV6-5 combines with J gene TRBJ2-5; 9 nucleotides line up with TRBD1. The CDR3 runs to 13 residues. The germline gives CDR1 MNHEY, CDR2 SVGAGI. Unmatched junction bases numbered 6, after V lost 6 bases and J lost 7 bases. CDR3 amino acids: CASRDRGVLTQYF. The CDR3 DNA is TGTGCCAGCAGGGACAGGGGTGTCTTGACCCAGTACTTC.

The rearrangement links TRBV13 to TRBJ1-1; TRBD1 agrees at 7 bases. Germline V CDR1 and CDR2: PRHDT, FYEKMQ (reference sequence). The CDR3 is 17 amino acids. V gave up 5 bases and J gave up 0 bases; unmatched junction bases: 12. CDR3 residues: CASSRGGTAKMNTEAFF. CDR3 nucleotide sequence: TGTGCCAGCAGCCGCGGCGGGACAGCTAAAATGAACACTGAAGCTTTCTTT.

The rearrangement links TRBV5-4 to TRBJ1-1, with 8 bases that match TRBD1. Germline trimming cut 3 bases from V and 4 bases from J; bases unmatched to any gene: 5. There are 14 residues in the CDR3. CDR1 SGHNT and CDR2 YYREEE come from the germline V gene (reference sequence). As DNA, the CDR3 is TGTGCCAGCAGCTACGGACAGGGCTTCACTGAAGCTTTCTTT. Protein sequence: CASSYGQGFTEAFF.

This clone appeared once. The chain couples TRBV20-1 to TRBJ1-5; 7 bases fit TRBD1. Germline V gene data show CDR1 as DFQATT and CDR2 as SNEGSKA (reference sequence). The V segment lost 3 bases and the J segment 4 bases; nucleotides outside the gene matches: 9. The CDR3 contains 15 residues. The CDR3 is CSASFGQGVNQPQHF. Written as DNA, the CDR3 is TGCAGTGCTAGTTTTGGGCAGGGGGTGAATCAGCCCCAGCATTTT.

The chain has TRBV19 and TRBJ1-2; 7 nucleotides agree with TRBD1. V was pared by 7 bases and J by 4 bases, with 3 bases of the junction left unmatched. Germline loops: CDR1 LNHDA, CDR2 SQIVND (reference sequence). The CDR3 extends over 12 amino acids. As DNA, the CDR3 is TGTGCCAGTACGACAGGGAGCTATGGCTACACCTTC. Its translation: CASTTGSYGYTF.

The chain combines TRBV6-7 with TRBJ2-7; 7 nucleotides match TRBD1. TRBV6-7 is an ORF, with its function uncertain. The CDR3 is made up of 13 amino acids. V lost 6 bases and J lost 5; bases outside the gene matches: 7. In DNA, the CDR3 is TGTGCCAGCAGCGGGCCAGGGGGTAACGAGCAGTACTTC. Its translation: CASSGPGGNEQYF.

This clone was found a few times. This chain joins TRBV19 and TRBJ1-1, with 11 nucleotides matching TRBD1. Germline V lookup: CDR1 LNHDA, CDR2 SQIVND (reference sequence). V was clipped by 5 bases and J by 1 base; unmatched bases: 0. CDR3 length equals 14 residues. The DNA for the CDR3 is TGTGCCAGTAGTGGGACAGGGGGGAACACTGAAGCTTTCTTT. It specifies CASSGTGGNTEAFF.

This clone appeared once. The J gene is TRBJ1-4, the V gene TRBV15; D may be TRBD1 (6 bases). V lost 4 bases and J lost 3, with 18 bases in between. CDR3 length: 17 residues. Germline V gives CDR1 LNHNV, CDR2 YYDKDF (reference sequence). CDR3 region: CATSTRYQGSANEKLFF. As DNA, the CDR3 is TGTGCCACCAGCACCCGGTATCAGGGGTCGGCTAATGAAAAACTGTTTTTT.

The chain has TRBV15 and TRBJ1-4, with D perhaps TRBD1 (5 bases). The V end lost 7 bases, the J end lost 4 bases, and 28 bases lay between the germline ends. The germline CDR1 and CDR2 sequences are LNHNV and YYDKDF (reference sequence). This CDR3 has 19 residues. CDR3: CATTPRGTRSVGVNEKLFF. CDR3 bases: TGTGCCACCACCCCCCGGGGGACCCGGAGTGTGGGCGTTAATGAAAAACTGTTTTTT.

This sequence joins TRBV7-2 and TRBJ1-1; possible D gene TRBD1, 5 bases. The germline V and J ends were trimmed by 8 bases and 7 bases, with 14 bases remaining between them. The germline CDR1 and CDR2 sequences are SGHTA and FQGNSA. This CDR3 contains 12 residues. The CDR3 protein is CASGRDFGEAFF. In nucleotides, the CDR3 is TGTGCCAGCGGCAGGGATTTTGGTGAAGCTTTCTTT.

The chain uses TRBV30 and TRBJ1-4; the match to TRBD1 covers 11 bases. The CDR3 length is 15 residues. Germline assignment: CDR1 GTSNPN and CDR2 SVGIG (reference sequence). The ends lost 1 base at V and 7 bases at J; junction bases unmatched: 5. CDR3 nucleotides: TGTGCCTGGAGTGGAGGACAGGGGGCGGTTGAAAAACTGTTTTTT. Translated: CAWSGGQGAVEKLFF.

The V gene is TRBV7-8, the J gene TRBJ2-7, with TRBD2 identical over 9 bases. V shed 5 bases and J 2 bases; nucleotides not matched to a gene: 16. There are 18 residues in the CDR3. Germline V gene data show CDR1 as SGHVS and CDR2 as FQNEAQ. The CDR3 region has the DNA TGTGCCAGCAGCCCCAGTTGGGGCCTAGCGGGATCTACCTACGAGCAGTACTTC. This sequence encodes CASSPSWGLAGSTYEQYF.

The V gene is TRBV14, the J gene TRBJ2-7; D is unresolved. Germline V CDR1 and CDR2: SGHDN, FVKESK. Deletions cut 4 bases from V and 4 bases from J, with 5 bases between. The CDR3 loop spans 11 amino acids. The CDR3 region has the DNA TGTGCCAGCAGCCTCGGGTACGAGCAGTACTTC. Amino acid sequence: CASSLGYEQYF.